Presented here are 26 T cell receptor beta chains from one specimen sequenced in a study of identical twins (dated by TCRdb to 2015 to 2016). Library preparation employed 5' RACE. TCRdb records Illumina HiSeq 2000 as the sequencer. Starting from the raw public reads, TCRdb applied fastp trimming at Q25, assembled clones with MiXCR and retained in-frame beta chains. Each CDR3 protein gets just one entry, which takes the most common genes and DNA from the rows behind it. In this sample the table shows hundreds of thousands of distinct CDR3 sequences, about 7.6% of which occur a single time. The ten largest make up over 1.5% of the sample. These data are also associated with another study on yellow fever vaccine responses in identical twins.

Material: PBMCs. The receptors were gathered from a woman younger than 30 in good health.

This clonotype has a handful of counts. V usage is TRBV12-3 or TRBV12-4 and J usage is TRBJ1-1, with 8 bases lining up with TRBD1. There are 16 residues in the CDR3. The ends lost 3 bases at V and 3 bases at J; junction bases unmatched: 9. CDR3 nucleotide sequence: TGTGCCAGCAGTTTCCTCAGGGGGCCTGTTGACACTGAAGCTTTCTTT. This encodes CASSFLRGPVDTEAFF.

The V call is TRBV5-1, the J call TRBJ1-2, with 7 bases that match TRBD1. CDR1 SGHRS and CDR2 YFSETQ come from the germline V gene. V lost 5 bases and J lost 4; bases outside the gene matches: 5. This CDR3 has 13 amino acids. The CDR3 DNA reads as TGCGCCAGCAGTACAGGGGACGTCTATGGCTACACCTTC. Translation gives CASSTGDVYGYTF.

The chain employs TRBV6-1 and TRBJ2-7; tentative D call: TRBD2 (7 bases). The CDR3 totals 17 residues. Germline V lookup: CDR1 MNHNS, CDR2 SASEGT. Trimming removed 2 bases at V and 2 bases at J, with 19 bases between. DNA of the CDR3: TGTGCCAGCAGTGAATTGGGGGGGGCCAGCAGAACCTACGAGCAGTACGTC. This sequence encodes CASSELGGASRTYEQYV.

This clonotype occurred a few times. The V call is TRBV4-1, the J call TRBJ1-5; D call uncertain. Between the trimmed V and J ends, which lost 0 bases and 2 bases, there was a span of 11 bases. Germline V gene lookup returns CDR1 MGHRA and CDR2 YSYEKL. CDR3 size: 16 residues. This chain's CDR3 is CASSQEGQLGNQPQHF. The CDR3 bases are TGCGCCAGCAGCCAAGAAGGGCAGCTAGGCAATCAGCCCCAGCATTTT.

This clonotype came up a few times. The chain is built from TRBV10-3 and TRBJ2-7; no reliable D call. Trimming cost V 3 bases and J 0 bases, with 12 bases left between them. Germline V gene lookup returns CDR1 ENHRY and CDR2 SYGVKD. This CDR3 has 15 amino acids. The CDR3 DNA is TGTGCCATCAGTGACGCAACACTTAACTCCTACGAGCAGTACTTC. This translates into CAISDATLNSYEQYF.

There are a few counts of this clonotype. DNA of the CDR3: TGCGCCAGCAGCTTGGATGGGGGCAACCGCTATGGCTACACCTTC. It translates to CASSLDGGNRYGYTF. V is TRBV5-1 and J is TRBJ1-2; tentative D call: TRBD1 (6 bases). This CDR3 region has 15 residues. Germline V gene lookup returns CDR1 SGHRS and CDR2 YFSETQ. The V end lost 0 bases, the J end lost 4 bases, and 13 bases lay between the germline ends.

In its sample, this clonotype was seen many times. This chain joins TRBV11-2 and TRBJ2-7; 9 bases align to TRBD1. J lost 0 bases, V lost 5 bases, and 8 bases had no gene match. Germline V gives CDR1 SGHAT, CDR2 FQNNGV. The length of the CDR3 is 16 residues. The CDR3 spells CASSPRTGESSYEQYF. The CDR3, as DNA: TGTGCCAGCAGCCCCCGGACAGGGGAGAGCTCCTACGAGCAGTACTTC.

This clonotype was picked up many times. This chain uses TRBV15 with TRBJ1-2, with 9 bases lining up with TRBD1. V shed 5 bases, J shed 1 base, and the junction held 8 bases outside the gene matches. From germline, CDR1 is LNHNV and CDR2 YYDKDF (reference sequence). The CDR3 is 16 amino acids. The CDR3 region is CATSPWTGVVNYGYTF. CDR3 sequence (DNA): TGTGCCACCAGCCCCTGGACAGGGGTGGTTAACTATGGCTACACCTTC.

The V and J genes are TRBV4-2 and TRBJ1-1; no clear D gene. The CDR3 loop spans 18 amino acids. Germline V gene data show CDR1 as LGHNA and CDR2 as YNFKEQ. The V gene lost 1 base and the J gene lost 0 bases, with 18 bases spanning the gap. CDR3 coding DNA: TGTGCCAGCAGCCAAGTACCGGACGGAAGTTTAGTGAACACTGAAGCTTTCTTT. Protein sequence: CASSQVPDGSLVNTEAFF.

The V call is TRBV3-1, the J call TRBJ1-5; TRBD1 matches at 7 bases. CDR3 length equals 14 residues. Trimming removed 3 bases from V and 6 bases from J; junction bases left unmatched: 5. CDR1 and CDR2 from the germline V gene are LGHDT and YNNKEL (reference sequence). CDR3 sequence reads: CASSQNRGLQPQHF. The CDR3, as DNA: TGTGCCAGCAGCCAGAATAGGGGGCTTCAGCCCCAGCATTTT.

V gene TRBV7-9 combines with J gene TRBJ2-7; TRBD2 matches 8 bases. This CDR3 is built from 16 residues. The germline V gene encodes CDR1 SEHNR and CDR2 FQNEAQ (reference sequence). Trimming at V came to 4 bases and at J to 4 bases, leaving 12 bases not matched to a gene. This CDR3 reads CASSSRQSSGDYEQYF. The CDR3 DNA follows: TGTGCCAGCAGCTCCCGCCAAAGTAGCGGGGATTACGAGCAGTACTTC.

In its sample, this clonotype was seen many times. The chain has TRBV5-1 and TRBJ2-2, with unresolved D. Germline CDR1 SGHRS, CDR2 YFSETQ. V lost 6 bases and J lost 0, with 12 bases in between. CDR3 length: 15 residues. CDR3 sequence reads: CASTGGVANTGELFF. The CDR3 nucleotides read TGCGCCAGCACCGGTGGTGTAGCGAACACCGGGGAGCTGTTTTTT.

The chain couples TRBV7-3 to TRBJ2-2; D uncertain. V dropped 1 base and J dropped 7 bases, with 28 bases sitting between them. From germline, CDR1 is SGHTA and CDR2 FQGTGA. The CDR3 has 20 residues. The CDR3: CASSLKGDTWKRAQGGELFF. The DNA of the CDR3 is TGTGCCAGCAGCTTAAAGGGTGACACATGGAAACGGGCCCAAGGCGGGGAGCTGTTTTTT.

The chain joins TRBV6-4 to TRBJ2-1; either TRBD1 or TRBD2 may fit D (5 bases each). Per the germline V gene, CDR1 is MRHNA and CDR2 is SNTAGT. V was shortened by 4 bases and J by 0 bases, with 7 bases between the two germline ends. The CDR3 spans 14 residues. CDR3 loop: CASSGDASYNEQFF. The CDR3 DNA reads as TGTGCCAGCAGTGGGGACGCCTCCTACAATGAGCAGTTCTTC.

CDR3 coding DNA: TGCAGCGTTGAAGAACCGGGAGAGGGTTACGAGCAGTACTTC. Translated, it gives CSVEEPGEGYEQYF. The chain joins TRBV29-1 to TRBJ2-7, with D possibly being TRBD2 (6 bases). The CDR3 runs 14 residues. The V end lost 0 bases, the J end lost 4 bases, and 13 bases lay between the germline ends. Germline V CDR1 and CDR2: SQVTM, ANQGSEA.

This clonotype occurred a few times. V gene TRBV7-9 combines with J gene TRBJ1-2; D might be TRBD1 (6 bases). Looked up from germline, CDR1 is SEHNR and CDR2 is FQNEAQ (reference sequence). The CDR3 contains 14 residues. V shed 5 bases and J shed 3 bases, with 13 bases lying between them. CDR3 bases: TGTGCCAGCAGCGGACCTTCAGGGGACTATGGCTACACCTTC. This translates into CASSGPSGDYGYTF.

The chain carries TRBV3-1 and TRBJ2-1, with 8 bases fitting TRBD1. V was pared by 1 base and J by 14 bases, with 7 bases of the junction left unmatched. CDR1 and CDR2 from the germline V gene are LGHDT and YNNKEL (reference sequence). The CDR3 is 13 residues long. The CDR3 reads CASSQGLWGQEFF. Written as DNA, the CDR3 is TGTGCCAGCAGCCAAGGGCTCTGGGGACAGGAGTTCTTC.

There are a few counts of this clonotype. The gene calls are TRBV7-8 and TRBJ2-6; weak D call: TRBD2 (6 bases). Germline values: CDR1 SGHVS, CDR2 FQNEAQ. The CDR3 spans 18 residues. Trimming took 3 bases from V and 0 from J, leaving 15 bases between them. CDR3 sequence: CASSLSGTYTSGANVLTF. The CDR3 DNA reads as TGTGCCAGCAGCTTGTCCGGGACTTACACCTCTGGGGCCAACGTCCTGACTTTC.

This chain joins TRBV12-3 or TRBV12-4 and TRBJ2-1, with TRBD2 matching 8 bases. The ends lost 6 bases at V and 8 bases at J; junction bases unmatched: 15. CDR3 size: 16 residues. CDR3 residues: CASRKRGKPPPHEQFF. In nucleotides, the CDR3 is TGTGCCAGCAGAAAGCGGGGGAAACCCCCCCCCCATGAGCAGTTCTTC.

This clonotype was detected ten times or more. This rearrangement joins TRBV20-1 to TRBJ2-7; 9 positions agree with TRBD1. V lost 4 bases and J lost 5; bases outside the gene matches: 3. Germline V gene sequence: CDR1 DFQATT, CDR2 SNEGSKA (reference sequence). The CDR3 has 12 amino acids. CDR3 nucleotide sequence: TGCAGTGCTATGGGACAGGGAGACGAGCAGTACTTC. It encodes CSAMGQGDEQYF.

A few counts support this clonotype. The chain carries TRBV10-2 and TRBJ2-7; TRBD1 matches at 9 bases. The V gene end was trimmed by 5 bases and the J gene end by 6 bases; junction bases not matched to a gene: 8. Germline V gives CDR1 WSHSY, CDR2 SAAADI. CDR3 length: 14 residues. For the CDR3, the DNA is TGCGCCAGCAGTACCGGGACAGGGACCGTCGAGCAGTACTTC. Protein: CASSTGTGTVEQYF.

The V call is TRBV3-1, the J call TRBJ2-7; 7 positions match TRBD2. The germline V gene has CDR1 LGHDT and CDR2 YNNKEL (reference sequence). There are 16 residues in the CDR3. Germline trimming cut 2 bases from V and 0 bases from J; bases unmatched to any gene: 7. DNA of the CDR3: TGTGCCAGCAGCCAAAATCCTCGGGACTACTCCTACGAGCAGTACGTC. Protein: CASSQNPRDYSYEQYV.

This clonotype was observed at least ten times. The V gene is TRBV29-1, the J gene TRBJ2-3, with a possible D match to TRBD1 (6 bases). The CDR3 spans 16 residues. V was shortened by 4 bases and J by 0 bases, with 17 bases between the two germline ends. In germline, CDR1 is SQVTM, CDR2 ANQGSEA. The CDR3 reads CSVGTIRGASTDTQYF. In nucleotides, the CDR3 is TGCAGCGTTGGAACCATCAGGGGTGCTAGCACAGATACGCAGTATTTT.

The chain has TRBV20-1 and TRBJ1-1; the match to TRBD1 covers 9 bases. V lost 2 bases and J lost 1; bases outside the gene matches: 5. This CDR3 is 15 amino acids long. From germline, CDR1 is DFQATT and CDR2 SNEGSKA (reference sequence). As DNA, the CDR3 is TGCAGTGCTAGAACCGCGGGACAGGGGAACACTGAAGCTTTCTTT. This codes for CSARTAGQGNTEAFF.

This clonotype has a handful of counts. The chain links TRBV12-3 or TRBV12-4 to TRBJ2-2; 8 positions agree with TRBD2. CDR3 size: 14 residues. V lost 7 bases and J lost 6; bases outside the gene matches: 7. DNA of the CDR3: TGTGCCAGCAATTCCGGGACTAGGCCCGGGGAGCTGTTTTTT. It encodes CASNSGTRPGELFF.

This clonotype came up many times. The chain links TRBV6-2 or TRBV6-3 to TRBJ2-7; 12 bases are a match to TRBD2. This CDR3 comprises 14 residues. The germline V gene encodes CDR1 MNHEY and CDR2 SVGEGT. The V gene end was trimmed by 5 bases and the J gene end by 5 bases; junction bases not matched to a gene: 4. The DNA for the CDR3 is TGTGCCAGCAGTCCCAGACTAGCGGGAGACGAGCAGTACTTC. Protein: CASSPRLAGDEQYF.